This T cell receptor (beta chain) originates from a study of T cell repertoires in cytomegalovirus infection. TCRdb used MiXCR to reprocess the reads, holding one entry per CDR3 protein. Of approximately 730,000 distinct CDR3 sequences detected, around 30% appear once; the ten largest clones hold around a sixth. CDR1 and CDR2 (germline): LNHDA, SQIVND (reference sequence). After removal of 5 bases from V and 12 bases from J, the junction contained 12 bases not matched to a gene. This CDR3 is 14 amino acids long. This clonotype was detected a few times. Its antigen is unidentified. The material sequenced was cultured PBMCs, taken from culture after CMV antigen stimulation. This chain joins TRBV19 and TRBJ2-3; 9 bases are shared with TRBD2. This TCR was recovered from a human donor in good health (CMV status not recorded). Some clones in this sample may be carry-over from other donors' samples. The CDR3: CASSHGDGGGAQYF. Here the CDR3 DNA reads TGTGCCAGTAGTCACGGGGACGGCGGGGGGGCTCAGTATTTT.